Listed below are T cell receptor beta chains from one sample, sequenced in a study of technical replicates of blood from several donors. Measured with immunoSEQ multiplex PCR; TCRdb has only the in-frame clones, and not every one. The table lists approximately 70,000 clones, around nine tenths of them singletons. The sequenced sample was T cells isolated from PBMCs. All receptors derive from a human donor in good health. Each CDR3 is given without its conserved first and last residue.

j_gene: TRBJ1-2; v_gene: TRBV5-1; CDR3aa: ASSLAGEWHYGYT
j_gene: TRBJ1-4; v_gene: TRBV6-5; CDR3aa: ASRAQGEKLF
j_gene: TRBJ2-7; v_gene: TRBV6-5; CDR3aa: ASSRQVTYEQY
j_gene: TRBJ2-6; v_gene: TRBV27; CDR3aa: ASSLRGNRATGGANVLT
j_gene: TRBJ2-3; v_gene: TRBV15; CDR3aa: ATSRVSGGSDTQY
j_gene: TRBJ2-5; v_gene: TRBV13; CDR3aa: ASSFLPWGQVGETQY
j_gene: TRBJ2-3; v_gene: TRBV15; CDR3aa: ATTDSYSTDTQY
j_gene: TRBJ2-2; v_gene: TRBV30; CDR3aa: AWNIAGVLSGELF
j_gene: TRBJ1-4; v_gene: TRBV4-2; CDR3aa: ASSQDPQGTTNEKLF
j_gene: TRBJ2-2; v_gene: TRBV9; CDR3aa: ASSVGGGNTGELF
j_gene: TRBJ2-2; v_gene: TRBV2; CDR3aa: ASTHQGQGQIGELF
j_gene: TRBJ2-7; v_gene: TRBV9; CDR3aa: ASSPRLAKDGEQY
j_gene: TRBJ2-7; v_gene: TRBV5-4; CDR3aa: ASNRREYPYEQY
j_gene: TRBJ2-5; v_gene: TRBV9; CDR3aa: ASSLGTSKETQY
j_gene: TRBJ1-1; v_gene: TRBV6-5; CDR3aa: ASSYSRDTEAF
j_gene: TRBJ2-1; v_gene: TRBV9; CDR3aa: ASSGEGWDNEQF
j_gene: TRBJ2-7; v_gene: TRBV7-8; CDR3aa: ASIAGTASYEQY
j_gene: TRBJ2-1; v_gene: TRBV11-3; CDR3aa: ASSSRLAGNSGDEQF
j_gene: TRBJ1-2; v_gene: TRBV11-2; CDR3aa: ASSYSQAGYT
j_gene: TRBJ2-7; v_gene: TRBV19; CDR3aa: ASKIAGITYEQY
j_gene: TRBJ1-5; v_gene: TRBV19; CDR3aa: ASSSGQGRRSNQPQH
j_gene: TRBJ1-2; v_gene: TRBV6-6; CDR3aa: ASSTQGAGGYT
j_gene: TRBJ1-2; v_gene: TRBV21-1; CDR3aa: ASSKARNYGYT
j_gene: TRBJ2-1; v_gene: TRBV5-6; CDR3aa: ASSSTKSGRAREQF
j_gene: TRBJ2-1; v_gene: TRBV18; CDR3aa: ASSPAGLARDNEQF
j_gene: TRBJ2-7; v_gene: TRBV13; CDR3aa: ASSLRQGSYEQY
j_gene: TRBJ1-1; v_gene: TRBV7-9; CDR3aa: ASSLVWDTYTEAF
j_gene: TRBJ2-1; v_gene: TRBV5-1; CDR3aa: ASTRTNSYNEQF
j_gene: TRBJ1-2; v_gene: TRBV6-5; CDR3aa: ASRPGVNYGYT
j_gene: TRBJ1-1; v_gene: TRBV5-1; CDR3aa: ASSFGTGGNTEAF
j_gene: TRBJ2-1; v_gene: TRBV6-1; CDR3aa: ASTTQGSTNNEQF
j_gene: TRBJ1-1; v_gene: TRBV30; CDR3aa: AWSSGVAF
j_gene: TRBJ1-3; v_gene: TRBV19; CDR3aa: ASSSRGRSGNTIY
j_gene: TRBJ1-1; v_gene: TRBV9; CDR3aa: ASSVVPGEGTEAF
j_gene: TRBJ2-1; v_gene: TRBV15; CDR3aa: ATSRGRAASGSYEQF
j_gene: TRBJ1-1; v_gene: TRBV5-1; CDR3aa: ASSLALPGQGEETEAF
j_gene: TRBJ2-7; v_gene: TRBV11-2; CDR3aa: ASSLGASSYEQY
j_gene: TRBJ2-3; v_gene: TRBV6-5; CDR3aa: ASSYSSGTGQDTQY
j_gene: TRBJ1-5; v_gene: TRBV21-1; CDR3aa: ASSKPVGDNQPQH
j_gene: TRBJ1-1; v_gene: TRBV6-5; CDR3aa: ASLRRGALNTEAF
j_gene: TRBJ2-5; v_gene: TRBV5-4; CDR3aa: ASSLALGNQETQY
j_gene: TRBJ1-5; v_gene: TRBV4-1; CDR3aa: ASSQGGTGSNQPQH
j_gene: TRBJ2-2; v_gene: TRBV6-1; CDR3aa: ASVERYGTGELF
j_gene: TRBJ1-5; v_gene: TRBV29-1; CDR3aa: SVRHGDQPQH
j_gene: TRBJ2-3; v_gene: TRBV25-1; CDR3aa: ASSLTGGGTDTQY
j_gene: TRBJ2-2; v_gene: TRBV28; CDR3aa: ASSLLGLAVTGELF
j_gene: TRBJ2-7; v_gene: TRBV7-2; CDR3aa: ASSSPGLSYEQY
j_gene: TRBJ2-1; v_gene: TRBV5-4; CDR3aa: ASSLTPGTISSYNEQF
j_gene: TRBJ2-1; v_gene: TRBV5-6; CDR3aa: ASSLSAGGPF
j_gene: TRBJ2-1; v_gene: TRBV9; CDR3aa: ASSVAVTSGVYNEQF
j_gene: TRBJ1-1; v_gene: TRBV11-2; CDR3aa: ASSLVPALNTEAF
j_gene: TRBJ2-2; v_gene: TRBV27; CDR3aa: ASSLGLAANTGELF
j_gene: TRBJ1-2; v_gene: TRBV4-2; CDR3aa: ASSQAGQGAWGYT